This TCR beta chain came from a study of CD4 T cells in relation to SARS-CoV-2 and coronaviruses. Looking at the study overall: ViraFEST: roughly 9-day antigen culture of PBMCs, then TCR beta CDR3 sequencing. The study, taken as a whole, reports: Pre-pandemic and post-infection samples never came from the same donor.

Assay used: immunoSEQ multiplex PCR; TCRdb lists only in-frame clones, some missing. The sample yields 20,000 to 25,000 clones, about 69% seen once. Unexposed donor CD4+ T cells date from about 2010-2019, before the COVID-19 pandemic. Isolation of CD4+ T cells took place after around eleven days in culture. Testing used SARS-CoV-2 S/N and four cold-coronavirus spikes on unexposed-donor CD4+ T cells, cells permitting. The germline V gene has CDR1 SGHTA and CDR2 FQGNSA. The CDR3 consists of 12 residues. Trimming left V 2 bases short and J 3 bases short, with 4 bases between. Of note for this clone: Antigen unknown.

This chain uses TRBV7-2 with TRBJ1-1; D ambiguous. The sample consisted of CD4+ T cells from PBMCs, cultured in vitro. The sequence was collected from a human donor in good health. Here the CDR3 reads CASSLLDTEAFF. CDR3 nucleotides: TGTGCCAGCAGCTTATTGGACACTGAAGCTTTCTTT.